Each of the 11 T cell receptor beta chains below was sequenced from the same sample in a study of PD-1 blockade in classical Hodgkin lymphoma. Clones were sequenced by immunoSEQ multiplex PCR, and TCRdb holds only the in-frame ones, with some missing. The table records 50,000 or so clones, roughly 73% of them present only once. Each patient experienced a relapse that followed autologous stem cell transplantation, and brentuximab vedotin exposure varied. The sample in question was peripheral blood mononuclear cells (PBMCs), obtained before the second cycle of nivolumab. The receptors were sampled from a human donor with classical Hodgkin lymphoma.

Judged by abundance, this clone is medium-sized. The J gene is TRBJ2-7, the V gene TRBV19; D not resolved. Trimming stripped 3 bases from V and 4 bases from J, with 10 bases between. The CDR3 covers 13 residues. In germline, CDR1 is LNHDA, CDR2 SQIVND (reference sequence). CDR3 sequence: CASSISPVYEQYF. As DNA, the CDR3 is TGTGCCAGTAGTATTAGTCCGGTGTACGAGCAGTACTTC. The entire variable domain, with the rest obtained from reference TRBV19 and TRBJ2-7, is as follows: DGGITQSPKYLFRKEGQNVTLSCEQNLNHDAMYWYRQDPGQGLRLIYYSQIVNDFQKGDIAEGYSVSREKKESFPLTVTSAQKNPTAFYLCASSISPVYEQYFGPGTRLTVT.

The chain combines TRBV6-1 with TRBJ1-1; 9 positions agree with TRBD1. Germline-derived CDR1 and CDR2 are MNHNS and SASEGT. After removal of 10 bases from V and 5 bases from J, the junction contained 11 bases not matched to a gene. The CDR3 has 14 amino acids. CDR3 sequence (DNA): TGTGCCACCAACCCGGGACAGGGAAGTACTGAAGCTTTCTTT. It yields the protein CATNPGQGSTEAFF.

The V and J genes are TRBV30 and TRBJ1-1; no definite D call. V gave up 0 bases and J gave up 8 bases, with 7 bases separating them. The CDR3 loop spans 11 amino acids. Germline V gene sequence: CDR1 GTSNPN, CDR2 SVGIG (reference sequence). The CDR3 loop is CAWSVQREAFF. Here the CDR3 DNA reads TGTGCCTGGAGTGTACAGAGAGAAGCTTTCTTT. Using reference TRBV30 and TRBJ1-1 for the parts outside the CDR3, the full variable domain is SQTIHQWPATLVQPVGSPLSLECTVEGTSNPNLYWYRQAAGRGLQLLFYSVGIGQISSEVPQNLSASRPQDRQFILSSKKLLLSDSGFYLCAWSVQREAFFGQGTRLTVV.

The rearrangement uses TRBV2 and TRBJ2-7; D gene ambiguous. V was cut by 4 bases and J by 0 bases, with 1 base left in between. Germline assignment: CDR1 SNHLY and CDR2 FYNNEI. The CDR3 runs to 11 residues. The CDR3 bases are TGTGCCAGCAGTGCCTCCTACGAGCAGTACTTC. It is translated as CASSASYEQYF.

This clone has only one observation. J is TRBJ2-5 and V is TRBV2; 11 positions agree with TRBD2. With the DNA end fitting TRBJ2-7 better, the J assignment may be wrong. The V gene's germline CDR1 is SNHLY and CDR2 FYNNEI. The CDR3 loop spans 16 amino acids. The CDR3 is CASSPLGTSGGFEQYF. The CDR3 nucleotides read TGTGCCAGCAGCCCCCTAGGGACTAGCGGAGGATTCGAGCAGTACTTC.

The chain is built from TRBV29-1 and TRBJ2-7; TRBD2 might be the D (6 bases). V was pared by 7 bases and J by 3 bases, with 13 bases between. The CDR3 contains 12 residues. Germline values: CDR1 SQVTM, CDR2 ANQGSEA. DNA of the CDR3: TGCAGCGCAGCGGGCCTGGGCTACGAGCAGTACTTC. Encoded protein: CSAAGLGYEQYF.

This clone was detected a few times. This chain's CDR3 is CASSSFKTGTNEKLFF. DNA for the CDR3: TGTGCCAGCAGTTCCTTCAAGACAGGGACTAATGAAAAACTGTTTTTT. This sequence joins TRBV27 and TRBJ1-4, with 7 bases aligning to TRBD1. V was pared by 4 bases and J by 2 bases, with 7 bases of the junction left unmatched. In germline, CDR1 is MNHEY, CDR2 SMNVEV (reference sequence). There are 16 residues in the CDR3.

The chain joins TRBV19 to TRBJ1-1, with unresolved D. The CDR3 is made up of 15 amino acids. The germline V gene has CDR1 LNHDA and CDR2 SQIVND (reference sequence). V was cut by 3 bases and J by 1 base, with 12 bases left in between. Here the CDR3 reads CASSIRTGRNTEAFF. The CDR3 DNA sequence: TGTGCCAGTAGTATCCGGACCGGGAGGAACACTGAAGCTTTCTTT.

The rearrangement joins TRBV9 to TRBJ2-7, with 7 bases lining up with TRBD2. Germline V gives CDR1 SGDLS, CDR2 YYNGEE. The CDR3 length is 14 residues. Losses at the gene ends were 6 bases for V and 3 bases for J; bases not matched to a gene: 9. The CDR3, as DNA: TGTGCCAGCAACCGAGATGGCGGGAGCTACGAGCAGTACTTC. This gives the protein CASNRDGGSYEQYF.

In the case of this clone: Other DNA sequences in this sample translate to the same CDR3. V gene TRBV18 combines with J gene TRBJ1-5; D is unclear. CDR3 length equals 16 residues. Germline V CDR1 and CDR2: KGHSH, LQKENI. V was clipped by 2 bases and J by 0 bases, with 11 bases between them. The chain's CDR3 is CASSPGTVYSNQPQHF. Written as DNA, the CDR3 is TGTGCCAGCTCACCAGGTACTGTATATAGCAATCAGCCCCAGCATTTT.

This clone was seen just once. This sequence joins TRBV27 and TRBJ1-5; a possible D gene is TRBD1 (6 bases). Trimming stripped 6 bases from V and 9 bases from J, with 18 bases between. Germline V gives CDR1 MNHEY, CDR2 SMNVEV (reference sequence). CDR3 size: 14 residues. The CDR3 coding sequence is TGTGCCAGCAGCACGCAGGGGCCTGAAACGCCCCAGCATTTT. This encodes CASSTQGPETPQHF.